The 29 T cell receptor beta chains reported below all come from one sample, sequenced in a study of blood T cell repertoires in COVID-19. Profiled with immunoSEQ multiplex PCR; TCRdb holds only in-frame clones, not every one. The sample shows 74,000 or so clones, roughly nine tenths of them seen only once. Material: peripheral blood. Receptors were obtained from a man aged 50 to 60 with acute or convalescent COVID-19.

This clone has only a few counts. The chain carries TRBV5-1 and TRBJ1-4; D is unclear. This CDR3 has 13 residues. Deletions cut 4 bases from V and 3 bases from J, with 7 bases between. Germline loops: CDR1 SGHRS, CDR2 YFSETQ. In DNA form, the CDR3 reads TGCGCCAGCAGCCCTGGGCCTAATGAAAAACTGTTTTTT. Protein product: CASSPGPNEKLFF.

The chain uses TRBV28 and TRBJ2-7; a possible D gene is TRBD1 (6 bases). V lost 1 base to trimming and J lost 3 bases, with 10 bases between them. CDR3 size: 14 residues. CDR1 is MDHEN, CDR2 SYDVKM, per germline. CDR3: CASSLLGQLYEQYF. The CDR3 bases are TGTGCCAGCAGTTTATTAGGACAGCTCTACGAGCAGTACTTC.

The chain has TRBV20-1 and TRBJ2-5, with 9 bases aligning to TRBD1. Germline CDR1 and CDR2: DFQATT and SNEGSKA (reference sequence). The CDR3 is 16 amino acids. V lost 3 bases and J lost 5; bases outside the gene matches: 13. For the CDR3, the DNA is TGCAGTGCTAGTACAGGGGGCACGGGAGCGTGGGAGACCCAGTACTTC. Its protein is CSASTGGTGAWETQYF.

The rearrangement uses TRBV10-2 and TRBJ2-1; a weak D match, TRBD2 (5 bases). The germline CDR1 and CDR2 sequences are WSHSY and SAAADI. The CDR3 has 14 amino acids. V lost 3 bases and J 5 bases, leaving 11 bases between the germline ends. This chain's CDR3 is CASSEYSSNNEQFF. CDR3 bases: TGCGCCAGCAGTGAATACTCTAGCAACAATGAGCAGTTCTTC.

This clone turned up a few times. The chain combines TRBV11-2 with TRBJ2-3; D not resolved. V was shortened by 1 base and J by 3 bases, with 14 bases between the two germline ends. Germline V lookup: CDR1 SGHAT, CDR2 FQNNGV. This CDR3 is 16 amino acids long. DNA of the CDR3: TGTGCCAGCAGCTTAGCTCGCCAGGCCCGGACAGATACGCAGTATTTT. Its translation: CASSLARQARTDTQYF.

V and J are TRBV6-1 and TRBJ2-7, with D tentatively TRBD1 (6 bases). This CDR3 contains 16 residues. The V gene lost 3 bases and the J gene lost 2 bases, with 17 bases spanning the gap. The germline gives CDR1 MNHNS, CDR2 SASEGT. The CDR3 sequence is CASSELGAGITYEQYF. The CDR3 DNA reads TGTGCCAGCAGTGAGCTGGGGGCAGGCATTACCTACGAGCAGTACTTC.

The chain joins TRBV7-3 to TRBJ2-1; 10 nucleotides match TRBD2. Germline CDR1 SGHTA, CDR2 FQGTGA. CDR3 length equals 15 residues. With V trimmed by 6 bases and J by 4 bases, 6 bases remained unmatched. CDR3 amino acids: CASSSGLANYNEQFF. CDR3 DNA: TGTGCCAGCAGTTCGGGACTAGCGAATTACAATGAGCAGTTCTTC.

V is TRBV3-1 (or the pseudogene TRBV3-2) and J is TRBJ2-1, with TRBD2 matching over 11 bases. After removal of 1 base from V and 12 bases from J, the junction contained 8 bases not matched to a gene. The germline gives CDR1 LGHDT, CDR2 YNNKEL (reference sequence). This CDR3 region has 15 residues. CDR3 sequence: CASSQVALAGGRQFF. DNA of the CDR3: TGTGCCAGCAGCCAAGTAGCTCTAGCGGGAGGTCGGCAGTTCTTC.

The chain combines TRBV27 with TRBJ1-5; 10 bases are a match to TRBD1. In germline, CDR1 is MNHEY, CDR2 SMNVEV (reference sequence). Trimming removed 6 bases from V and 6 bases from J; junction bases left unmatched: 5. The CDR3 is 14 residues long. In nucleotides, the CDR3 is TGTGCCAGCAGATCCCGGACAGGGGGTCAGCCCCAGCATTTT. It encodes CASRSRTGGQPQHF.

This chain connects TRBV7-2 to TRBJ2-7, with 8 bases aligning to TRBD1. CDR1 and CDR2 (germline): SGHTA, FQGNSA. The CDR3 is 15 residues long. J lost 7 bases, V lost 8 bases, and 16 bases had no gene match. CDR3 in amino acids: CASSLEGTGGREQYF. The CDR3 region has the DNA TGTGCCAGCTCATTAGAAGGGACAGGAGGGCGTGAGCAGTACTTC.

The J gene is TRBJ2-3, the V gene TRBV12-3 or TRBV12-4; D not resolved. The CDR3 sequence is 12 residues long. The V end lost 6 bases, the J end lost 4 bases, and 8 bases lay between the germline ends. CDR3 region: CASRVRSDTQYF. The CDR3 region has the DNA TGTGCCAGCAGGGTCAGATCAGATACGCAGTATTTT.

The chain combines TRBV30 with TRBJ2-3; D perhaps matches TRBD2 (5 bases). This CDR3 is 16 amino acids long. Deletions cut 1 base from V and 0 bases from J, with 14 bases between. Per germline, CDR1 GTSNPN and CDR2 SVGIG (reference sequence). The CDR3 here is CAWSDRASISTDTQYF. The DNA for the CDR3 is TGTGCCTGGAGTGATAGGGCTAGCATTAGCACAGATACGCAGTATTTT.

In DNA form, the CDR3 reads TGTGCCAGCTCCCCAACGACTCCGACTGCCTACACTGAAGCTTTCTTT. Residues: CASSPTTPTAYTEAFF. The V gene is TRBV18, the J gene TRBJ1-1, with D unclear. This CDR3 is built from 16 residues. The germline gives CDR1 KGHSH, CDR2 LQKENI. V lost 6 bases, J lost 3 bases, and 20 bases lay in between.

This clone was counted a single time. The V call is TRBV2, the J call TRBJ1-2; the match to TRBD1 covers 8 bases. Germline V gives CDR1 SNHLY, CDR2 FYNNEI. The CDR3 is made up of 15 amino acids. V lost 10 bases, J lost 8 bases, and 18 bases stayed unmatched. DNA for the CDR3: TGTGCCAAACCCAGGGGGCGCGTGCCCCCCGAAGGCTACACCTTC. Protein product: CAKPRGRVPPEGYTF.

This clone appeared once. The chain couples TRBV7-9 to TRBJ2-1; the match to TRBD1 covers 9 bases. Germline V gene data show CDR1 as SEHNR and CDR2 as FQNEAQ (reference sequence). With V trimmed by 1 base and J by 3 bases, 1 base remained unmatched. This CDR3 is built from 15 residues. The CDR3 DNA reads TGTGCCAGCAGCTTAGGGGGACAGGGCTACAATGAGCAGTTCTTC. Translated, it gives CASSLGGQGYNEQFF.

The gene calls are TRBV29-1 and TRBJ1-2; no clear D. V gave up 3 bases and J gave up 4 bases, with 15 bases separating them. This CDR3 is built from 14 residues. The germline V gene has CDR1 SQVTM and CDR2 ANQGSEA. The CDR3 nucleotides read TGCAGCGTTGATAGAGCAGGATCCCTCTATGGCTACACCTTC. Amino acid sequence: CSVDRAGSLYGYTF. Full variable domain (remainder filled in from reference TRBV29-1 and TRBJ1-2): SAVISQKPSRDICQRGTSLTIQCQVDSQVTMMFWYRQQPGQSLTLIATANQGSEATYESGFVIDKFPISRPNLTFSTLTVSNMSPEDSSIYLCSVDRAGSLYGYTFGSGTRLTVV.

The chain couples TRBV3-1 (or the pseudogene TRBV3-2) to TRBJ1-5; 9 bases are shared with TRBD1. V shed 5 bases, J shed 5 bases, and the junction held 4 bases outside the gene matches. The CDR3 spans 14 residues. The germline V gene encodes CDR1 LGHDT and CDR2 YNNKEL (reference sequence). CDR3 in DNA: TGTGCCAGCAGCACGGACAGGGGTTATCAGCCCCAGCATTTT. This gives the protein CASSTDRGYQPQHF.

J is TRBJ1-1 and V is TRBV6-2 or TRBV6-3, with TRBD1 matching over 8 bases. V trimming: 3 bases; J trimming: 4 bases; junction bases outside the gene matches: 4. The CDR3 is 14 residues long. The V gene's germline CDR1 is MNHEY and CDR2 SVGEGT. CDR3 amino acids: CASSYQGALTEAFF. In nucleotides, the CDR3 is TGTGCCAGCAGTTATCAGGGGGCGCTCACTGAAGCTTTCTTT.

The chain links TRBV5-8 to TRBJ1-2, with 8 bases aligning to TRBD1. V trimming: 5 bases; J trimming: 0 bases; junction bases outside the gene matches: 6. This CDR3 region has 15 residues. Looked up from germline, CDR1 is SGHTS and CDR2 is YDEGEE. CDR3 nucleotides: TGTGCCAGCAGACGAGGACAGGGAACTAACTATGGCTACACCTTC. Amino acids: CASRRGQGTNYGYTF.

This chain connects TRBV6-2 or TRBV6-3 to TRBJ1-2; possible D gene TRBD1, 5 bases. The germline V and J ends were trimmed by 0 bases and 7 bases, with 12 bases remaining between them. The germline CDR1 and CDR2 sequences are MNHEY and SVGEGT. CDR3 length equals 14 residues. This CDR3 reads CASSYSTASSGYTF. As DNA, the CDR3 is TGTGCCAGCAGTTACTCGACAGCCTCTAGTGGCTACACCTTC.

In its sample, this clone was seen a few times. This chain links TRBV19 with TRBJ1-1, with 7 bases that match TRBD1. Germline CDR1 reads LNHDA; CDR2 reads SQIVND (reference sequence). This CDR3 has 14 residues. The ends lost 1 base at V and 1 base at J; junction bases unmatched: 0. This CDR3 reads CASSIGQGNTEAFF. The CDR3 bases are TGTGCCAGTAGTATAGGACAGGGGAACACTGAAGCTTTCTTT.

V usage is TRBV6-4 and J usage is TRBJ2-3; D not certain. The CDR3 is 14 residues long. Germline CDR1 is MRHNA and CDR2 is SNTAGT. The V end was cut by 3 bases, the J end by 0 bases, with 7 bases between. The chain's CDR3 is CASSESHSTDTQYF. In nucleotides, the CDR3 is TGTGCCAGCAGTGAAAGCCACAGCACAGATACGCAGTATTTT.

This rearrangement joins TRBV2 to TRBJ2-2, with D maybe TRBD2 (6 bases). The CDR3 length is 16 residues. Germline V CDR1 and CDR2: SNHLY, FYNNEI. Trimming left V 4 bases short and J 5 bases short, with 17 bases between. The CDR3 is CASSGGDHWRTGELFF. CDR3 in DNA: TGTGCCAGCAGTGGGGGGGATCATTGGAGAACCGGGGAGCTGTTTTTT.

The CDR3: CATSRDSSGLNDNEQFF. The DNA of the CDR3 is TGTGCCACCAGCAGAGACTCTTCTGGACTAAACGACAATGAGCAGTTCTTC. This chain joins TRBV15 and TRBJ2-1, with TRBD2 as a possible D gene (6 bases). CDR3 size: 17 residues. V was trimmed by 0 bases and J by 5 bases, leaving 17 bases between them. Germline-derived CDR1 and CDR2 are LNHNV and YYDKDF (reference sequence). Together with reference TRBV15 and TRBJ2-1, the CDR3 gives the full variable domain: DAMVIQNPRYQVTQFGKPVTLSCSQTLNHNVMYWYQQKSSQAPKLLFHYYDKDFNNEADTPDNFQSRRPNTSFCFLDIRSPGLGDTAMYLCATSRDSSGLNDNEQFFGPGTRLTVL.

Only one count was recorded for this clone. This rearrangement joins TRBV30 to TRBJ2-3; 10 bases are a match to TRBD1. The length of the CDR3 is 14 residues. Germline V gives CDR1 GTSNPN, CDR2 SVGIG (reference sequence). V was pared by 3 bases and J by 4 bases, with 4 bases of the junction left unmatched. In DNA, the CDR3 is TGTGCCTGGAGACCGGGACAGGGGTCAGATACGCAGTATTTT. It is translated as CAWRPGQGSDTQYF.

This clone was counted between two and nine times. This chain connects TRBV19 to TRBJ2-2; 7 nucleotides agree with TRBD1. After removal of 8 bases from V and 6 bases from J, the junction contained 12 bases not matched to a gene. Per the germline V gene, CDR1 is LNHDA and CDR2 is SQIVND (reference sequence). The CDR3 runs 15 residues. The CDR3 loop is CASGRGRGLSGELFF. The CDR3 region has the DNA TGTGCCAGTGGTAGGGGAAGGGGGCTGTCCGGGGAGCTGTTTTTT.

The rearrangement links TRBV5-1 to TRBJ2-3; the D gene is possibly TRBD1 (5 bases). There are 14 residues in the CDR3. Germline loops: CDR1 SGHRS, CDR2 YFSETQ. Trimming left V 1 base short and J 0 bases short, with 6 bases between. CDR3 sequence reads: CASSLWGSTDTQYF. The CDR3 bases are TGCGCCAGCAGCTTGTGGGGCAGCACAGATACGCAGTATTTT. Together with reference TRBV5-1 and TRBJ2-3, the CDR3 gives the full variable domain: KAGVTQTPRYLIKTRGQQVTLSCSPISGHRSVSWYQQTPGQGLQFLFEYFSETQRNKGNFPGRFSGRQFSNSRSEMNVSTLELGDSALYLCASSLWGSTDTQYFGPGTRLTVL.

The CDR3 DNA is TGCAGCGTATCCGACCCTCCCGGGGAAGCTTTCTTT. Residues: CSVSDPPGEAFF. This sequence joins TRBV29-1 and TRBJ1-1; no firm D call. CDR1 SQVTM and CDR2 ANQGSEA come from the germline V gene. V lost 6 bases and J 8 bases, leaving 16 bases between the germline ends. CDR3 length equals 12 residues.

The chain employs TRBV28 and TRBJ1-1; unclear D gene. The CDR3 sequence is 11 residues long. Germline values: CDR1 MDHEN, CDR2 SYDVKM. V gave up 5 bases and J gave up 10 bases, with 11 bases separating them. CDR3 bases: TGTGCCAGCAGTGGGAGATCGGTAGCTTTCTTT. The encoded protein is CASSGRSVAFF.